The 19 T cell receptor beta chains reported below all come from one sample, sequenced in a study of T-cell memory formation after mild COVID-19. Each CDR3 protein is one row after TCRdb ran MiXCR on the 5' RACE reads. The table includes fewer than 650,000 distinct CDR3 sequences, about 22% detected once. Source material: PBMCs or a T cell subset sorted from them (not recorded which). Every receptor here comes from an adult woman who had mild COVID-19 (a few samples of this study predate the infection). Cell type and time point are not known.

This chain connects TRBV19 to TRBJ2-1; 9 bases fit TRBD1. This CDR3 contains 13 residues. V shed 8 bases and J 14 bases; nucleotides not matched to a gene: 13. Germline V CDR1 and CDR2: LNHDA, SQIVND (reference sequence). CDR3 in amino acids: CASSGTGTSIEFF. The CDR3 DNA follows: TGTGCCAGTTCCGGGACAGGGACTTCGATAGAGTTCTTC.

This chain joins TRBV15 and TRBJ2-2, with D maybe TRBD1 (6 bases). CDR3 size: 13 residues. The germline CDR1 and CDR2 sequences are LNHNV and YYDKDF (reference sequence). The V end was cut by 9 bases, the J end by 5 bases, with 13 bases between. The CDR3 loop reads CATSTGRTGELFF. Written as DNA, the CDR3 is TGTGCCACTTCGACAGGACGGACCGGGGAGCTGTTTTTT.

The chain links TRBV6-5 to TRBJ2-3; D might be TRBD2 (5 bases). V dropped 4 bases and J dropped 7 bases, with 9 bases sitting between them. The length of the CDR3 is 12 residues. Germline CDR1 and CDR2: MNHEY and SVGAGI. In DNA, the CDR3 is TGTGCCAGCAGTTCAAGAGGGCATACGCAGTATTTT. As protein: CASSSRGHTQYF.

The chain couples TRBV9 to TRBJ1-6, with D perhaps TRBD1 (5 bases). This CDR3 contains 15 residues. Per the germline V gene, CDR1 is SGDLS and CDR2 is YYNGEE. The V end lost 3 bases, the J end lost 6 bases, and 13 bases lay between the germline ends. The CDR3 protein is CASSARDGINSPLHF. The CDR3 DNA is TGTGCCAGCAGCGCCCGGGACGGGATTAATTCACCCCTCCACTTT.

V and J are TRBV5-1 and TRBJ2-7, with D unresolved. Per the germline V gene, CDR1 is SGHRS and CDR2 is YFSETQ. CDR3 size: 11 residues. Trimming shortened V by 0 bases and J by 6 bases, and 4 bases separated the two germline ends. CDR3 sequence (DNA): TGCGCCAGCAGCTTGGATAGCGAGCAGTACTTC. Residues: CASSLDSEQYF.

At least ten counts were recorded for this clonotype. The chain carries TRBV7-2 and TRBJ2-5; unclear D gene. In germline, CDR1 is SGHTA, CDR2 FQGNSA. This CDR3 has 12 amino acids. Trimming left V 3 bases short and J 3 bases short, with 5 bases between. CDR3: CASSLNKETQYF. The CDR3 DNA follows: TGTGCCAGCAGCTTGAATAAAGAGACCCAGTACTTC.

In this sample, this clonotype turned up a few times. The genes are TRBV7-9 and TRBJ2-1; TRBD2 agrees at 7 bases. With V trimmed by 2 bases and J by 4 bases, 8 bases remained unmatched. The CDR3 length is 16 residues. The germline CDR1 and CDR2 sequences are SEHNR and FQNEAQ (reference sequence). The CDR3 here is CASSLIGGSIYNEQFF. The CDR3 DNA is TGTGCCAGCAGCTTAATTGGCGGGAGCATATACAATGAGCAGTTCTTC.

The DNA for the CDR3 is TGTGCCAGCAGCCCTCTGGTAGCGACTAGCACAGATACGCAGTATTTT. Amino acid sequence: CASSPLVATSTDTQYF. V usage is TRBV7-9 and J usage is TRBJ2-3, with D possibly matching TRBD2 (5 bases). The V end lost 5 bases, the J end lost 0 bases, and 15 bases lay between the germline ends. The CDR3 sequence is 16 residues long. CDR1 SEHNR and CDR2 FQNEAQ come from the germline V gene (reference sequence).

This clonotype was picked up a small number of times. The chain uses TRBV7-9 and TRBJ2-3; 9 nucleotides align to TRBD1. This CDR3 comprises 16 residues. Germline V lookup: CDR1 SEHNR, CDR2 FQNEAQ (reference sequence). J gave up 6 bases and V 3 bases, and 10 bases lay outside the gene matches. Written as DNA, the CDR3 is TGTGCCAGCAGCTTGCCCCGGGACAGGGAGTGGGATACGCAGTATTTT. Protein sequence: CASSLPRDREWDTQYF.

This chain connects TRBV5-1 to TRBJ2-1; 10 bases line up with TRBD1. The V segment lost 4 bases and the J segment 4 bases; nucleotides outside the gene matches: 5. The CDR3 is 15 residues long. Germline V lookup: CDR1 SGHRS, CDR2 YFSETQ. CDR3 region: CASSKGQGLYNEQFF. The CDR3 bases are TGCGCCAGCAGCAAGGGACAGGGGTTATACAATGAGCAGTTCTTC. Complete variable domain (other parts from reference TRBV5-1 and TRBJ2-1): KAGVTQTPRYLIKTRGQQVTLSCSPISGHRSVSWYQQTPGQGLQFLFEYFSETQRNKGNFPGRFSGRQFSNSRSEMNVSTLELGDSALYLCASSKGQGLYNEQFFGPGTRLTVL.

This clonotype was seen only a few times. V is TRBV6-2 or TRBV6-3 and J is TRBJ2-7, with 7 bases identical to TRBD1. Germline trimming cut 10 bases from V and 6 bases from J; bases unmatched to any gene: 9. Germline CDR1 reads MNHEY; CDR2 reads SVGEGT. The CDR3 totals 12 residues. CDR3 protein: CAIRRDRVEQYF. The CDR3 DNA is TGTGCCATCCGACGAGACAGGGTCGAGCAGTACTTC.

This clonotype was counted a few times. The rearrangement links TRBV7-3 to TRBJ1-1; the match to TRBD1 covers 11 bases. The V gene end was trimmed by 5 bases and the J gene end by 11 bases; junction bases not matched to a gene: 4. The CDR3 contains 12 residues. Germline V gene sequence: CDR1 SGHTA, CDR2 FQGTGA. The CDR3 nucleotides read TGTGCCAGCAGCACAGGACAGGGGGCCGCTTTCTTT. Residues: CASSTGQGAAFF.

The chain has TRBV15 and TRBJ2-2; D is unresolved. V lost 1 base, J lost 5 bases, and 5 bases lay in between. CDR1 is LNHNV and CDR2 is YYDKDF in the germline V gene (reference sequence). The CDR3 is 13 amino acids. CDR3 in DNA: TGTGCCACCAGCAGAGTGGGGACCGGGGAGCTGTTTTTT. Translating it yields CATSRVGTGELFF.

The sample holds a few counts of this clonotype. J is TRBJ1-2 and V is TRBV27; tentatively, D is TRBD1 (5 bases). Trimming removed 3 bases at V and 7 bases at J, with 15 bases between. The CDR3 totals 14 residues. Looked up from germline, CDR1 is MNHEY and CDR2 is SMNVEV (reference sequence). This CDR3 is CASSLRGGSSGYTF. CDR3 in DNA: TGTGCCAGCAGTTTGCGGGGGGGGAGTAGTGGCTACACCTTC.

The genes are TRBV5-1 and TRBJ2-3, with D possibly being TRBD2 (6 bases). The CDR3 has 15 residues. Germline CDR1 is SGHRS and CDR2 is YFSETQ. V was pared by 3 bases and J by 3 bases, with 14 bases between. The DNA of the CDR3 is TGCGCCAGCAGCTGGGGAGGCGGGACTACAGATACGCAGTATTTT. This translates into CASSWGGGTTDTQYF.

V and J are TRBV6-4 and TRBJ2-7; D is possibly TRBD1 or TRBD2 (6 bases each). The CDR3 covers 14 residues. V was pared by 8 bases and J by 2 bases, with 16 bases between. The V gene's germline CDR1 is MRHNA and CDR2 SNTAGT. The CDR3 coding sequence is TGTGCCAGCCCTAGGGGGAGGCCTACCTACGAGCAGTACTTC. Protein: CASPRGRPTYEQYF.

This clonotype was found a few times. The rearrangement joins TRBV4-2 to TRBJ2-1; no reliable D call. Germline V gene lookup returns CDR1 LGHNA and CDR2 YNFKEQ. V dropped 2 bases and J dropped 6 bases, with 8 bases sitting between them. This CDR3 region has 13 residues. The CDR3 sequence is CASSQSQVNEQFF. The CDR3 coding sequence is TGTGCCAGCAGCCAATCTCAGGTCAATGAGCAGTTCTTC.

The chain's CDR3 is CASSFGQGGEAFF. In DNA, the CDR3 is TGTGCCAGCAGCTTTGGACAGGGTGGTGAAGCTTTCTTT. The chain is built from TRBV11-2 and TRBJ1-1, with 8 bases that match TRBD1. Per the germline V gene, CDR1 is SGHAT and CDR2 is FQNNGV. The CDR3 is 13 amino acids. With V trimmed by 3 bases and J by 7 bases, 4 bases remained unmatched.

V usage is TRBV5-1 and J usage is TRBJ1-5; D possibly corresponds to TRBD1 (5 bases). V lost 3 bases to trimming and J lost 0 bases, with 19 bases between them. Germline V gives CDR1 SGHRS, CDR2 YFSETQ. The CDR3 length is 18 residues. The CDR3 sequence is CASSSLSRGAHSNQPQHF. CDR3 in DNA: TGCGCCAGCAGCTCCCTATCTCGAGGGGCCCATAGCAATCAGCCCCAGCATTTT.